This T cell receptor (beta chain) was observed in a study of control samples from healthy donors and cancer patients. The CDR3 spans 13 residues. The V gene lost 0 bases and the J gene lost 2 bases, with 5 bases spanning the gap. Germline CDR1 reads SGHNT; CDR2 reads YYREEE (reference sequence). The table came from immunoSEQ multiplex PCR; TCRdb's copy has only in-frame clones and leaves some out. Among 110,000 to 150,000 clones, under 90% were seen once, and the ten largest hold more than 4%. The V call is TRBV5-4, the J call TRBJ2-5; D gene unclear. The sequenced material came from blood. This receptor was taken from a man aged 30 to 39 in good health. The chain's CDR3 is CASSLGIQETQYF. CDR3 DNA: TGTGCCAGCAGCTTGGGGATTCAAGAGACCCAGTACTTC.